The sequence of this T cell receptor beta chain was determined in a study of T cells after yellow fever vaccination. TCRdb called the 5' RACE reads again in MiXCR, with one record for every CDR3 protein. Here the sample spans 300,000 to 400,000 distinct CDR3 sequences, 6.2% being singletons. Germline V gives CDR1 MNHNS, CDR2 SASEGT. The CDR3 extends over 13 amino acids. The V end lost 7 bases, the J end lost 0 bases, and 4 bases lay between the germline ends. V and J are TRBV6-1 and TRBJ2-6; D gene ambiguous. The sequencing here drew on PBMCs, taken 5 days after the yellow fever booster vaccination. This clonotype originated in a man aged 25 to 45 who received the YFV17D yellow fever vaccine. CDR3 sequence reads: CASKGSGANVLTF. CDR3 bases: TGTGCCAGCAAGGGCTCTGGGGCCAACGTCCTGACTTTC.